This entry describes one T cell receptor beta chain. Libraries were prepared by immunoSEQ multiplex PCR; TCRdb keeps only in-frame clonotypes and omits some of them. Among roughly 350,000 clones listed, roughly 90% were seen once. The data stem from a study of blood T cell repertoires in COVID-19. The sample comprised PBMCs or T cells enriched from blood (not recorded which). The TCR comes from a woman in her 30s who had recovered from COVID-19.

The CDR3 sequence: CASSPQQGGEGNYEQYF. The CDR3 nucleotides are TGTGCCAGCTCACCACAACAGGGGGGCGAAGGGAACTACGAGCAGTACTTC. The chain is built from TRBV18 and TRBJ2-7, with TRBD1 matching 8 bases. The V and J ends lost 1 base and 3 bases, in that order; junction bases with no gene match: 11. Germline V gives CDR1 KGHSH, CDR2 LQKENI. CDR3 length equals 17 residues.